This TCR beta chain was captured in a study of cytomegalovirus exposure and HLA in healthy donors (dated 2017 in TCRdb). Receptor libraries were prepared by the immunoSEQ multiplex PCR assay. For the multiplex PCR, a mixture combining 60 forward primers for TCR Vbeta segments and 13 reverse primers for TCR Jbeta segments was used. TCRdb obtained this table from immuneACCESS and retained in-frame rearrangements with V and J assigned. These tables miss some clones; where compared with another copy, unresolved V genes account for less than half of the shortfall, and the remainder is unexplained. The sample table includes 130,000 to 150,000 clones. The ten largest clones capture around 0.96% of the sample. Sequencing used PBMCs. The receptors shown here come from a male donor in good health and CMV-seronegative.

This rearrangement joins TRBV7-2 to TRBJ1-1; D call uncertain. Germline V CDR1 and CDR2: SGHTA, FQGNSA. The CDR3 totals 13 residues. Trimming took off 6 bases at V and 0 bases at J, with 8 bases between the two ends. The CDR3, as DNA: TGTGCCAGCAGGAGGGAGATGAACACTGAAGCTTTCTTT. Translation gives CASRREMNTEAFF. Full variable domain (outside the CDR3, taken from reference TRBV7-2 and TRBJ1-1): GAGVSQSPSNKVTEKGKDVELRCDPISGHTALYWYRQSLGQGLEFLIYFQGNSAPDKSGLPSDRFSAERTGGSVSTLTIQRTQQEDSAVYLCASRREMNTEAFFGQGTRLTVV.